What follows is one T cell receptor beta chain and its context. Sequenced by immunoSEQ multiplex PCR; TCRdb stores in-frame clones only, minus some. The data hold about 400,000 clones, with approximately 90% observed a single time. These data come from a study of Ad26.COV2.S vaccination and SARS-CoV-2 variants. The treatment denotes: about 20 received Ad26.COV2.S at low or high dose, single or two shots; about 5 received placebo; per-sample allocation not given. On day 63 after the first injection, vaccine and placebo recipients gave samples. Based in Boston, the donor was an adult of 18-55 years. Germline-derived CDR1 and CDR2 are MGHRA and YSYEKL. V lost 4 bases, J lost 8 bases, and 9 bases stayed unmatched. The CDR3 is 15 residues long.

The rearrangement joins TRBV4-1 to TRBJ1-4, with 8 bases matching TRBD1. Sample: peripheral blood, taken in a trial of Ad26.COV2.S vaccine versus placebo. This receptor was taken from a person between 18 and 65 years old who received the Ad26.COV2.S COVID-19 vaccine or a placebo. The CDR3 region is CASSPIRTGNEKLFF. The DNA for the CDR3 is TGCGCCAGCAGCCCAATCCGGACAGGGAACGAAAAACTGTTTTTT.